The 20 T cell receptor beta chains reported below all come from one sample, sequenced in a study of blood T cell repertoires in COVID-19. Profiled with immunoSEQ multiplex PCR; TCRdb holds only in-frame clones, not every one. The repertoire holds 150,000 to 200,000 clones, with around nine tenths as singletons. The sample comprised peripheral blood. The receptors derive from a human donor in a cohort sampled during active COVID-19.

This CDR3 is CASKEGDRVLSPLHF. The CDR3 bases are TGTGCCAGTAAAGAGGGGGACAGGGTACTTTCACCCCTCCACTTT. This chain links TRBV19 with TRBJ1-6, with 9 nucleotides matching TRBD1. Germline CDR1 LNHDA, CDR2 SQIVND (reference sequence). This CDR3 comprises 15 residues. Unmatched junction bases numbered 10, after V lost 7 bases and J lost 9 bases.

V is TRBV5-1 and J is TRBJ2-3; D is uncertain. CDR3 length: 15 residues. Trimming took 0 bases from V and 2 from J, leaving 10 bases between them. Germline assignment: CDR1 SGHRS and CDR2 YFSETQ. DNA for the CDR3: TGCGCCAGCAGCTTGGCCGGCGGCTACACAGATACGCAGTATTTT. It yields the protein CASSLAGGYTDTQYF.

V and J are TRBV7-2 and TRBJ2-5, with 7 bases that match TRBD1. The CDR3 covers 13 residues. The V segment lost 5 bases and the J segment 5 bases; nucleotides outside the gene matches: 5. The V gene's germline CDR1 is SGHTA and CDR2 FQGNSA. Here the CDR3 DNA reads TGTGCCAGCAGCATACTCAGGGGGGAGACCCAGTACTTC. As protein: CASSILRGETQYF.

This chain uses TRBV2 with TRBJ2-2, with TRBD1 matching over 8 bases. The germline gives CDR1 SNHLY, CDR2 FYNNEI. With 7 bases clipped from V and 0 bases from J, the junction kept 7 bases outside the gene matches. This CDR3 contains 16 residues. CDR3 amino acids: CASKRTGTANTGELFF. As DNA, the CDR3 is TGTGCCAGCAAAAGGACAGGGACCGCGAACACCGGGGAGCTGTTTTTT.

This chain joins TRBV4-2 and TRBJ2-7; TRBD2 agrees at 9 bases. Losses at the gene ends were 2 bases for V and 6 bases for J; bases not matched to a gene: 11. The CDR3 sequence is 16 residues long. The germline gives CDR1 LGHNA, CDR2 YNFKEQ. CDR3 amino acids: CASSQWAGGPRGEQYF. CDR3 DNA sequence: TGTGCCAGCAGCCAATGGGCGGGAGGGCCAAGGGGCGAGCAGTACTTC.

This chain links TRBV19 with TRBJ1-2; D uncertain. CDR1 and CDR2 (germline): LNHDA, SQIVND (reference sequence). With 2 bases removed from V and 2 bases from J, the gap between germline ends came to 12 bases. The CDR3 sequence is 15 residues long. The CDR3 protein is CASSILGEVNYGYTF. In DNA form, the CDR3 reads TGTGCCAGTAGTATACTCGGGGAGGTAAACTATGGCTACACCTTC.

The rearrangement joins TRBV7-2 to TRBJ2-7, with 12 bases identical to TRBD2. CDR3 length equals 16 residues. Unmatched junction bases numbered 8, after V lost 5 bases and J lost 3 bases. Germline CDR1 and CDR2: SGHTA and FQGNSA. CDR3 amino acids: CASSLTSGGSSYEQYF. The CDR3, as DNA: TGTGCCAGCAGCCTGACTAGCGGGGGAAGTAGCTACGAGCAGTACTTC.

The V call is TRBV30, the J call TRBJ2-3, with TRBD2 identical over 12 bases. From germline, CDR1 is GTSNPN and CDR2 SVGIG (reference sequence). CDR3 size: 14 residues. V trimming: 4 bases; J trimming: 5 bases; junction bases outside the gene matches: 4. In DNA form, the CDR3 reads TGTGCCTGGACTAGCGGGGGGGGGATAGATACGCAGTATTTT. Translated: CAWTSGGGIDTQYF.

The chain uses TRBV6-5 and TRBJ1-1; TRBD1 aligns across 8 bases. V lost 5 bases to trimming and J lost 5 bases; unmatched junction nucleotides: 7. The CDR3 sequence is 14 residues long. Looked up from germline, CDR1 is MNHEY and CDR2 is SVGAGI. As DNA, the CDR3 is TGTGCCAGCAGTCCTCGGACAGGGCCTACTGAAGCTTTCTTT. Translating it yields CASSPRTGPTEAFF.

The V and J genes are TRBV7-2 and TRBJ2-7, with D possibly TRBD2 on 5 matching bases. CDR1 is SGHTA, CDR2 FQGNSA, per germline. Trimming took 3 bases from V and 2 from J, leaving 8 bases between them. This CDR3 region has 13 residues. CDR3 DNA: TGTGCCAGCAGCTTCCGGGATACCTACGAGCAGTACTTC. Translated: CASSFRDTYEQYF.

This sequence joins TRBV23-1 and TRBJ2-7, with 7 bases aligning to TRBD2. TRBV23-1 is annotated as an ORF whose role is uncertain. This CDR3 has 15 residues. After removal of 3 bases from V and 5 bases from J, the junction contained 10 bases not matched to a gene. The CDR3 sequence is CASSHKLATRDEQYF. The CDR3 coding sequence is TGCGCCAGCAGTCACAAACTAGCGACGAGAGACGAGCAGTACTTC.

J is TRBJ2-7 and V is TRBV7-9; 8 positions agree with TRBD1. V dropped 3 bases and J dropped 2; count of bases not matched to a gene: 3. Germline V lookup: CDR1 SEHNR, CDR2 FQNEAQ (reference sequence). This CDR3 region has 14 residues. CDR3 nucleotide sequence: TGTGCCAGCAGCTTTCGACAGGGGACCTACGAGCAGTACTTC. Translation gives CASSFRQGTYEQYF.

This clone was detected only a few times. The rearrangement links TRBV9 to TRBJ2-3; 8 positions match TRBD1. Looked up from germline, CDR1 is SGDLS and CDR2 is YYNGEE. CDR3 length equals 15 residues. Trimming cost V 4 bases and J 2 bases; bases outside gene matches: 6. The CDR3 region is CASSPRTGHTDTQYF. The CDR3 DNA reads TGTGCCAGCAGCCCACGGACAGGGCACACAGATACGCAGTATTTT.

The rearrangement joins TRBV7-2 to TRBJ1-3, with 9 nucleotides matching TRBD1. CDR1 and CDR2 (germline): SGHTA, FQGNSA. V dropped 1 base and J dropped 4; count of bases not matched to a gene: 8. The CDR3 is 17 amino acids. The CDR3 spells CASSLVSTGGKGNTIYF. CDR3 coding DNA: TGTGCCAGCAGCTTAGTCAGTACAGGGGGCAAAGGAAACACCATATATTTT.

This sequence joins TRBV30 and TRBJ1-5; D is perhaps TRBD1 (5 bases). Per the germline V gene, CDR1 is GTSNPN and CDR2 is SVGIG (reference sequence). V lost 5 bases and J lost 5, with 13 bases in between. The CDR3 runs 13 residues. CDR3 in amino acids: CAWSDSRDQPQHF. CDR3 coding DNA: TGTGCCTGGTCCGACAGTAGGGATCAGCCCCAGCATTTT. Supplemented by reference TRBV30 and TRBJ1-5, the full variable domain reads SQTIHQWPATLVQPVGSPLSLECTVEGTSNPNLYWYRQAAGRGLQLLFYSVGIGQISSEVPQNLSASRPQDRQFILSSKKLLLSDSGFYLCAWSDSRDQPQHFGDGTRLSIL.

The V call is TRBV7-2, the J call TRBJ1-1; D is possibly TRBD1 (5 bases). CDR1 is SGHTA and CDR2 is FQGNSA in the germline V gene. Trimming left V 2 bases short and J 5 bases short, with 12 bases between. CDR3 length equals 14 residues. The CDR3 region is CASSLRGSGTEAFF. CDR3 DNA: TGTGCCAGCAGCTTACGGGGGTCGGGAACTGAAGCTTTCTTT.

The rearrangement links TRBV7-2 to TRBJ2-3, with D possibly TRBD2 on 6 matching bases. Deletions cut 1 base from V and 2 bases from J, with 10 bases between. CDR1 and CDR2 from the germline V gene are SGHTA and FQGNSA. The CDR3 has 15 residues. The CDR3 DNA reads TGTGCCAGCAGCTTAGTCAGCGGGTTCACAGATACGCAGTATTTT. Amino acids: CASSLVSGFTDTQYF.

This clone was detected only once. This chain links TRBV2 with TRBJ1-6, with D unresolved. Trimming shortened V by 4 bases and J by 7 bases, and 11 bases separated the two germline ends. This CDR3 is built from 14 residues. Germline CDR1 SNHLY, CDR2 FYNNEI. CDR3: CASSGQASNSPLHF. The CDR3 nucleotides read TGTGCCAGCAGTGGCCAGGCTTCGAATTCACCCCTCCACTTT.

The chain links TRBV7-2 to TRBJ2-5; 7 nucleotides match TRBD1. The CDR3 is 14 residues long. Germline V gene lookup returns CDR1 SGHTA and CDR2 FQGNSA. The junction had 4 bases not matched to a gene; V was cut back by 2 bases and J by 4 bases. The CDR3 protein is CASSLQGVGETQYF. Written as DNA, the CDR3 is TGTGCCAGCAGCTTACAGGGGGTCGGAGAGACCCAGTACTTC.

This clone has only a few counts. The chain joins TRBV18 to TRBJ1-1; D possibly corresponds to TRBD1 (6 bases). The CDR3 is 13 amino acids. V was trimmed by 4 bases and J by 1 base, leaving 7 bases between them. Germline V lookup: CDR1 KGHSH, CDR2 LQKENI. CDR3 bases: TGTGCCAGCTCACAGGACAGGAACACTGAAGCTTTCTTT. Translating gives CASSQDRNTEAFF.